This T cell receptor (beta chain) was captured by sequencing in a study of blood T cells in healthy people across ages. Study results and caveats: Donor CMV infection status was unknown, possibly confounding age-related changes in expanded clonotypes. Because sorting was not performed, PBMCs prevented conclusive naive versus antigen-experienced comparison.

A second PCR, run for about 7 to 12 cycles, used a sample-barcoded 5' primer plus a J-beta primer mix. The template-switch adaptor, which had 12 random nucleotides, put a tag on each cDNA molecule. TCRdb re-derived calls from the 5' RACE reads in MiXCR, one entry per CDR3 protein. The data hold just under 550,000 distinct CDR3 sequences, with approximately 25% observed a single time. Collection of 9 to 10 milliliters of peripheral blood was performed for each donor. The CDR3 totals 16 residues. Trimming stripped 5 bases from V and 5 bases from J, with 19 bases between. CDR1 MDHEN and CDR2 SYDVKM come from the germline V gene. On this clonotype: Its specificity is not known.

Another study also made use of these data, one on T cells of mothers and their children.

This clonotype was sampled from a boy aged 5-17 years in good health. The gene calls are TRBV28 and TRBJ2-1; a possible D gene is TRBD2 (7 bases). Sequenced sample: blood. In DNA form, the CDR3 reads TGTGCCAGCAGTGCCTTCGGGGGGCCCACCCACAATGAGCAGTTCTTC. Encoded protein: CASSAFGGPTHNEQFF.